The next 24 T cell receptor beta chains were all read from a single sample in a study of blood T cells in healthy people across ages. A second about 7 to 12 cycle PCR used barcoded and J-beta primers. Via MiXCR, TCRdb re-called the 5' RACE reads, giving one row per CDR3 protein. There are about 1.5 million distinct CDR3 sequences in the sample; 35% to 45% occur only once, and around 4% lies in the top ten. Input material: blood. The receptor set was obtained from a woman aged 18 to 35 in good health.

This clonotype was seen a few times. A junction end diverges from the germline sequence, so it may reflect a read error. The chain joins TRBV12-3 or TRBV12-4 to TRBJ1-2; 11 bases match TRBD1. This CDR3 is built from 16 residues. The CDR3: CASSLGRDRGIDGYTF. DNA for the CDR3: TGTGCCAGCAGCTTAGGCCGGGACAGGGGGATAGATGGCTACACCTTC.

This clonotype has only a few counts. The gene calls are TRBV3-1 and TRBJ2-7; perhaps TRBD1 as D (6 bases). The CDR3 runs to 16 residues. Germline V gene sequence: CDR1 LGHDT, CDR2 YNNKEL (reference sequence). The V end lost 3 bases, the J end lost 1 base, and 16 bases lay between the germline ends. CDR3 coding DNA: TGTGCCAGCAGCCAGTTCCTAGGACAGCTATCCTACGAGCAGTACTTC. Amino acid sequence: CASSQFLGQLSYEQYF.

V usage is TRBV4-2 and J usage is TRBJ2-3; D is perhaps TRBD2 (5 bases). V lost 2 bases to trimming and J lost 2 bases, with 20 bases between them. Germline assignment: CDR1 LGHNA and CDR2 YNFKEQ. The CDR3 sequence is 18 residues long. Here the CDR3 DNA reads TGTGCCAGCAGCCAAAAGGACCAAAGAGGGCCTAACACAGATACGCAGTATTTT. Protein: CASSQKDQRGPNTDTQYF.

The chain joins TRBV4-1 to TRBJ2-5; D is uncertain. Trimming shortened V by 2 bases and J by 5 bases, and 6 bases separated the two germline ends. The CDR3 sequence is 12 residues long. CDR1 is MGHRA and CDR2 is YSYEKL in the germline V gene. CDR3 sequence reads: CASSQTQETQYF. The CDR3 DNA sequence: TGCGCCAGCAGCCAAACCCAGGAGACCCAGTACTTC.

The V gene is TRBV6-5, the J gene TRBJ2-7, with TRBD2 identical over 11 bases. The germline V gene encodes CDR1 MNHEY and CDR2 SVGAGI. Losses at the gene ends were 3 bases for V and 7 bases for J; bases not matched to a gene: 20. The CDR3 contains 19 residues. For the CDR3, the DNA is TGTGCCAGCAGTTATAGGAGCAAACTAGCGGGAGAGGAGTTGCGTGAGCAGTACTTC. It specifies CASSYRSKLAGEELREQYF.

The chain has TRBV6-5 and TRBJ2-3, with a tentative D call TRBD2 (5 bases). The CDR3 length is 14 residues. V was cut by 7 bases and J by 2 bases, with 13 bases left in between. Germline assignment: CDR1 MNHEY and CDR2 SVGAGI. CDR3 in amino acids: CASKRGRSTDTQYF. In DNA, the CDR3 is TGTGCCAGCAAAAGAGGGCGCTCCACAGATACGCAGTATTTT.

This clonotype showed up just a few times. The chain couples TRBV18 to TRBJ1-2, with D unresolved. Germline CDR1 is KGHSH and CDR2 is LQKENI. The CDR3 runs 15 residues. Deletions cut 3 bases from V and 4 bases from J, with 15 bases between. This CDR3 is CASSPVYQERYGYTF. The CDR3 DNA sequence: TGTGCCAGCTCACCCGTTTACCAGGAACGCTATGGCTACACCTTC.

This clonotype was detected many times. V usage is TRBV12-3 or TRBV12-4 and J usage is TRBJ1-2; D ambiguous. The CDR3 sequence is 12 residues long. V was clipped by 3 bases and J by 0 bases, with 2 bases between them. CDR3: CASSFSNYGYTF. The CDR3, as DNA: TGTGCCAGCAGTTTTTCTAACTATGGCTACACCTTC.

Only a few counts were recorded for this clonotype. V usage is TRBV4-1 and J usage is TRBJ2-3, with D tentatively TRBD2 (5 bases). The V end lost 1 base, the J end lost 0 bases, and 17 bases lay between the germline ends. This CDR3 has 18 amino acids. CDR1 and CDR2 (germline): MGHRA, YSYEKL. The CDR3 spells CASSQGIWERTSTDTQYF. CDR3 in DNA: TGCGCCAGCAGCCAAGGGATCTGGGAGCGGACTAGCACAGATACGCAGTATTTT.

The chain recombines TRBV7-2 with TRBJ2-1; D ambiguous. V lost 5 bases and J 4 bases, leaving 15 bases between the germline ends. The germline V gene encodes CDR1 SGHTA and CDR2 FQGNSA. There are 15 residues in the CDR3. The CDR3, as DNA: TGTGCCAGCAGCAAACCCCCGCAGACTTACAATGAGCAGTTCTTC. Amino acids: CASSKPPQTYNEQFF. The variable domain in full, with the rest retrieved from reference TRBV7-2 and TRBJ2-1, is GAGVSQSPSNKVTEKGKDVELRCDPISGHTALYWYRQSLGQGLEFLIYFQGNSAPDKSGLPSDRFSAERTGGSVSTLTIQRTQQEDSAVYLCASSKPPQTYNEQFFGPGTRLTVL.

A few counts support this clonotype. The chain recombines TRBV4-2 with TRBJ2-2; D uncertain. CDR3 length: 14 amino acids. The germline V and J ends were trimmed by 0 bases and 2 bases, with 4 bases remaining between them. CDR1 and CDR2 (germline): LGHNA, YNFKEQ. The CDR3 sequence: CASSQESNTGELFF. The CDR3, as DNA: TGTGCCAGCAGCCAAGAATCAAACACCGGGGAGCTGTTTTTT.

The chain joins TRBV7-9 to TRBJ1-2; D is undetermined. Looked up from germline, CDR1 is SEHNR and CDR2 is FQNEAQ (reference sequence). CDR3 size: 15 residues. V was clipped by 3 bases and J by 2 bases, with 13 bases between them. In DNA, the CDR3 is TGTGCCAGCAGCTTGGGCCGCAAAGCGAACTATGGCTACACCTTC. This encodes CASSLGRKANYGYTF.

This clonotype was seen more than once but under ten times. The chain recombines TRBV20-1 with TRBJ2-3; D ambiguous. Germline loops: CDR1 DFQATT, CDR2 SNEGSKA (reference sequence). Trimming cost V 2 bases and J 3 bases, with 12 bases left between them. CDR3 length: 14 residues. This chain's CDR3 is CSARRRAETDTQYF. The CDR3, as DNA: TGCAGTGCTAGACGTCGAGCAGAAACAGATACGCAGTATTTT.

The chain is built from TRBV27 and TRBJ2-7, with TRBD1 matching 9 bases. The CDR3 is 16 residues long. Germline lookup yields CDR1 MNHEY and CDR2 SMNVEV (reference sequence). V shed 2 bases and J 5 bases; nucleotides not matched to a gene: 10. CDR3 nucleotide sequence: TGTGCCAGCAGTTTAAGATTTGGACAGGGGTATGACGAGCAGTACTTC. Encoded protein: CASSLRFGQGYDEQYF.

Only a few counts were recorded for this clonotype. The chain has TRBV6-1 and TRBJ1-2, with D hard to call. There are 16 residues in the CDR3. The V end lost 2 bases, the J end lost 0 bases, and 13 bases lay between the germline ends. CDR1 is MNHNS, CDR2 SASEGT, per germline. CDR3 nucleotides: TGTGCCAGCAGTGAATTTACAGCTTTTACTAACTATGGCTACACCTTC. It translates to CASSEFTAFTNYGYTF.

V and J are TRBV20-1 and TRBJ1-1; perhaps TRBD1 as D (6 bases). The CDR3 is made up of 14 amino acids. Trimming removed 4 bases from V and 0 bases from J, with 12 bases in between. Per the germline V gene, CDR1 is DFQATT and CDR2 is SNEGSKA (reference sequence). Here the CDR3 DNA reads TGCAGTGCTAAGACCGACAGGTTGAACACTGAAGCTTTCTTT. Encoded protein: CSAKTDRLNTEAFF.

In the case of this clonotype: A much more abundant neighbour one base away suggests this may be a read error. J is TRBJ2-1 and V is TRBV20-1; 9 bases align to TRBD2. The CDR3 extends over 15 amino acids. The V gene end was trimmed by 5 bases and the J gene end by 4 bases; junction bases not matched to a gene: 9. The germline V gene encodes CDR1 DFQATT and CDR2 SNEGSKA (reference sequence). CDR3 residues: CSAHKAGGQYNEQFF. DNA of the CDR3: TGCAGTGCTCACAAAGCGGGGGGCCAATACAATGAGCAGTTCTTC.

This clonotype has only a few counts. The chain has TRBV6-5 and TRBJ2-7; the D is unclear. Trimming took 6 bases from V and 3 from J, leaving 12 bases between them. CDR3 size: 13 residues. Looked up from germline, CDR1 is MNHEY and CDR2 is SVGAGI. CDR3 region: CASSPAENYEQYF. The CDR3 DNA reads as TGTGCCAGCAGCCCGGCCGAAAACTACGAGCAGTACTTC.

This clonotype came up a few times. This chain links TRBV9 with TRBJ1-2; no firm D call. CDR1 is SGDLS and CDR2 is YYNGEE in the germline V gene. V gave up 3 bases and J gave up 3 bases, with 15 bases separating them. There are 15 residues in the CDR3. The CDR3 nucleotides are TGTGCCAGCAGCGCCCTCAACGAGGTTTACTATGGCTACACCTTC. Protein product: CASSALNEVYYGYTF.

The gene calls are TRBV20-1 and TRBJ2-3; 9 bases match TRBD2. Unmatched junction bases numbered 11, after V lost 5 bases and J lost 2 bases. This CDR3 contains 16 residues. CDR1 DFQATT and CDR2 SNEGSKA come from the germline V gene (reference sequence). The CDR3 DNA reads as TGCAGTGCTCTGGGGGGCGGGAGGGGCTCCACAGATACGCAGTATTTT. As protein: CSALGGGRGSTDTQYF.

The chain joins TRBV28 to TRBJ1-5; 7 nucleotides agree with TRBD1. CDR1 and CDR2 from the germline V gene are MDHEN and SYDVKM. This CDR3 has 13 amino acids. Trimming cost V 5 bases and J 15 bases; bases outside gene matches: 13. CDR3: CASSPFRQGNPHF. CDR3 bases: TGTGCCAGCAGTCCCTTTCGACAGGGAAACCCGCATTTT.

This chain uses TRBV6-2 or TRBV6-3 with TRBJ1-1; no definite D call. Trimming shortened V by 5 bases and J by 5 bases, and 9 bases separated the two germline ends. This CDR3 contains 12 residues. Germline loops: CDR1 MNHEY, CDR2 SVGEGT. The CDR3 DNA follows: TGTGCCAGCAGTATTGGCTCGACTGAAGCTTTCTTT. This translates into CASSIGSTEAFF.

CDR3 in DNA: TGTGCCAGCAGCTTATGCCAGGGGACGGATACGCAGTATTTT. Encoded protein: CASSLCQGTDTQYF. This rearrangement joins TRBV11-1 to TRBJ2-3; D perhaps matches TRBD1 (6 bases). The CDR3 is 14 amino acids. Germline V gene lookup returns CDR1 SGHAT and CDR2 FQDESV (reference sequence). V was cut by 2 bases and J by 6 bases, with 12 bases left in between.

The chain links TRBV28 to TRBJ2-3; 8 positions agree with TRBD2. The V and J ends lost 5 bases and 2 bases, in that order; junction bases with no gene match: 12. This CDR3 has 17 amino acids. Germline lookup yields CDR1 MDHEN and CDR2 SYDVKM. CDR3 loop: CASSSGVSGRATDTQYF. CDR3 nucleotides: TGTGCCAGCAGTAGTGGCGTTTCCGGGAGGGCCACAGATACGCAGTATTTT. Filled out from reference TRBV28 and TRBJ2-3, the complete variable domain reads DVKVTQSSRYLVKRTGEKVFLECVQDMDHENMFWYRQDPGLGLRLIYFSYDVKMKEKGDIPEGYSVSREKKERFSLILESASTNQTSMYLCASSSGVSGRATDTQYFGPGTRLTVL.